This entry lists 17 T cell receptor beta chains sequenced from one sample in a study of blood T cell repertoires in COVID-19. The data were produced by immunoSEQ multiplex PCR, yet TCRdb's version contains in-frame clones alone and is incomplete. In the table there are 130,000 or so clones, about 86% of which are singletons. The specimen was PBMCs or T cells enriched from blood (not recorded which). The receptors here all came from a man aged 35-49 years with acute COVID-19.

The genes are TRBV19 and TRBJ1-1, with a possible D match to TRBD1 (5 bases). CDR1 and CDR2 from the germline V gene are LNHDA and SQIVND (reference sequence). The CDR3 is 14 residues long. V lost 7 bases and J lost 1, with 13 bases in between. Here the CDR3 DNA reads TGTGCCAGTAAAAACAGGCAGGGGAACACTGAAGCTTTCTTT. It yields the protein CASKNRQGNTEAFF.

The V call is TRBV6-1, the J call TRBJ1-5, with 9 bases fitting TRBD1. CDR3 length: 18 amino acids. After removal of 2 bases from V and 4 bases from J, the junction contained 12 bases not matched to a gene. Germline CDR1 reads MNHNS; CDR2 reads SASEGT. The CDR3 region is CASSERLGQGYRNQPQHF. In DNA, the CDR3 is TGTGCCAGCAGTGAACGGCTGGGACAGGGATATAGGAATCAGCCCCAGCATTTT.

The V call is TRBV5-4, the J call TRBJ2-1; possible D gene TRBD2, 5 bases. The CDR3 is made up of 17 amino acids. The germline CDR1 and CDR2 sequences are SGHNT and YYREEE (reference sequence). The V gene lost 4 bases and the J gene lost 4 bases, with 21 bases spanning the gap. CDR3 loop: CASSPEIGSGLYNEQFF. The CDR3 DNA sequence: TGTGCCAGCAGCCCCGAAATAGGGAGCGGCCTTTACAATGAGCAGTTCTTC.

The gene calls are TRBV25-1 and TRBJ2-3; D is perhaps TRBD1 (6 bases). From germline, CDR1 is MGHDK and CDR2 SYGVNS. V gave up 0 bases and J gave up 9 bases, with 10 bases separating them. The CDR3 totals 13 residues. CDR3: CASSEYEGDTQYF. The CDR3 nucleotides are TGTGCCAGCAGTGAATATGAGGGGGACACGCAGTATTTT.

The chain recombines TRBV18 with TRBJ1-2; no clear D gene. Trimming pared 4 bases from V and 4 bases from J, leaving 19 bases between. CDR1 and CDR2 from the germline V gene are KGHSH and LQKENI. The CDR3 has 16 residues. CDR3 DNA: TGTGCCAGCTCACTCACCGTCCGGGATTTTCGCTATGGCTACACCTTC. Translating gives CASSLTVRDFRYGYTF.

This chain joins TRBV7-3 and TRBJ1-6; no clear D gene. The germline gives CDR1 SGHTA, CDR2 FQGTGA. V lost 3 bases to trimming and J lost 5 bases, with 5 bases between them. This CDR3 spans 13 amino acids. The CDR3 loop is CASSFDNNSPLHF. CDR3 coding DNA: TGTGCCAGCAGCTTCGACAATAATTCACCCCTCCACTTT.

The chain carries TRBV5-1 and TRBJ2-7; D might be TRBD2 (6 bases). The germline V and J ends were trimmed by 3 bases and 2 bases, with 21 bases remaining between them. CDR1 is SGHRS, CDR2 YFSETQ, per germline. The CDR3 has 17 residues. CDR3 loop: CASSSTGGQASTYEQYF. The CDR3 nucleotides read TGCGCCAGCAGCTCTACCGGGGGTCAGGCCAGCACCTACGAGCAGTACTTC.

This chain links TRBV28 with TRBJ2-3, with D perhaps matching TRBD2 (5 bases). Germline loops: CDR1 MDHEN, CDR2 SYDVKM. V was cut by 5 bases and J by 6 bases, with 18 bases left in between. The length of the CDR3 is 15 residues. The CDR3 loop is CASSATRVVPDTQYF. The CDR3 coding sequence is TGTGCCAGCAGTGCTACTAGGGTGGTCCCCGATACGCAGTATTTT.

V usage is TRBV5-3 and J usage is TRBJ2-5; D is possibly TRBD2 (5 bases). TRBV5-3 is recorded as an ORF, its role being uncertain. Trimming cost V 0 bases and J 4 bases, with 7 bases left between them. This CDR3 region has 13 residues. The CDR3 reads CARSLGEGETQYF. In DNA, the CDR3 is TGTGCCAGAAGCTTGGGTGAGGGAGAGACCCAGTACTTC.

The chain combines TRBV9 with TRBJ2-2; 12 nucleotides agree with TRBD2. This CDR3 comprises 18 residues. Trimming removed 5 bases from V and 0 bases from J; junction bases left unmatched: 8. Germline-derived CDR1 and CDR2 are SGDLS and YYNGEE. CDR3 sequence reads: CASSPGLAGLANTGELFF. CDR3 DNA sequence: TGTGCCAGCAGTCCCGGACTAGCGGGGCTCGCGAACACCGGGGAGCTGTTTTTT.

CDR3 in amino acids: CASSLVASSETQYF. CDR3 nucleotide sequence: TGTGCCAGCAGCTTGGTGGCTAGCTCCGAGACCCAGTACTTC. The chain employs TRBV5-6 and TRBJ2-5, with a possible D match to TRBD2 (5 bases). Germline CDR1 reads SGHDT; CDR2 reads YYEEEE. This CDR3 is built from 14 residues. V was trimmed by 0 bases and J by 5 bases, leaving 11 bases between them. Using reference TRBV5-6 and TRBJ2-5 for the parts outside the CDR3, the full variable domain is DAGVTQSPTHLIKTRGQQVTLRCSPKSGHDTVSWYQQALGQGPQFIFQYYEEEERQRGNFPDRFSGHQFPNYSSELNVNALLLGDSALYLCASSLVASSETQYFGPGTRLLVL.

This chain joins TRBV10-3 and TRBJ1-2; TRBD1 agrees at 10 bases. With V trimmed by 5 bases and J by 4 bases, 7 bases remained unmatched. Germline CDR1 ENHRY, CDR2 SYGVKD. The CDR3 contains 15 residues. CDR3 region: CAISSTGGEGYGYTF. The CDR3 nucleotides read TGTGCCATCAGTTCGACAGGGGGCGAGGGCTATGGCTACACCTTC.

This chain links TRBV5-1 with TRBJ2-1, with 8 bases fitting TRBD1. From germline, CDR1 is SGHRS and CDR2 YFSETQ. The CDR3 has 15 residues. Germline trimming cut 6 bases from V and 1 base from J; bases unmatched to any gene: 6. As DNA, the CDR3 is TGCGCCAGCACGGACAGGGAAGGGTCCTACAATGAGCAGTTCTTC. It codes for CASTDREGSYNEQFF.

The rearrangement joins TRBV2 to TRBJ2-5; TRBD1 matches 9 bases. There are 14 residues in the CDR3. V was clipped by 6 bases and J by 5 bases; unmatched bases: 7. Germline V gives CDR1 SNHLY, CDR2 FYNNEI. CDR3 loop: CASRRTGVLETQYF. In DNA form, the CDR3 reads TGTGCCAGCAGGCGGACAGGGGTCTTGGAGACCCAGTACTTC. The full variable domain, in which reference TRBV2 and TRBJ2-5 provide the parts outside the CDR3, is EPEVTQTPSHQVTQMGQEVILRCVPISNHLYFYWYRQILGQKVEFLVSFYNNEISEKSEIFDDQFSVERPDGSNFTLKIRSTKLEDSAMYFCASRRTGVLETQYFGPGTRLLVL.

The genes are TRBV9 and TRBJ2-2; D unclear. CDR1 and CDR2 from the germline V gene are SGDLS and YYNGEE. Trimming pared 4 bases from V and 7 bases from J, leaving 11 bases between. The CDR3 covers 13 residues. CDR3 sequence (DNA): TGTGCCAGCAGCTTCGGGTCCCACGGGGAGCTGTTTTTT. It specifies CASSFGSHGELFF. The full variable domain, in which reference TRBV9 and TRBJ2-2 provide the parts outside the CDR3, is DSGVTQTPKHLITATGQRVTLRCSPRSGDLSVYWYQQSLDQGLQFLIQYYNGEERAKGNILERFSAQQFPDLHSELNLSSLELGDSALYFCASSFGSHGELFFGEGSRLTVL.

The CDR3 reads CASSPPFMAGNSYEQYF. The CDR3 DNA sequence: TGTGCCAGCAGCCCACCCTTTATGGCCGGGAACTCCTACGAGCAGTACTTC. This chain uses TRBV6-2 or TRBV6-3 with TRBJ2-7; TRBD2 is a possible D gene (5 bases). This CDR3 is built from 17 residues. CDR1 and CDR2 (germline): MNHEY, SVGEGT. Trimming cost V 6 bases and J 0 bases, with 21 bases left between them.

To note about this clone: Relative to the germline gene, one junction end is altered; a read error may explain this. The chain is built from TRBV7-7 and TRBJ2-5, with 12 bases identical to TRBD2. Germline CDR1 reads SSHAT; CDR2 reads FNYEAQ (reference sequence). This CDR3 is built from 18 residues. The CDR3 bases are TGTGCTAGCAGCTTCAACCTAGCGGGGGGGCGGGACCAAGAGACCCAGTACTTC. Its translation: CASSFNLAGGRDQETQYF.